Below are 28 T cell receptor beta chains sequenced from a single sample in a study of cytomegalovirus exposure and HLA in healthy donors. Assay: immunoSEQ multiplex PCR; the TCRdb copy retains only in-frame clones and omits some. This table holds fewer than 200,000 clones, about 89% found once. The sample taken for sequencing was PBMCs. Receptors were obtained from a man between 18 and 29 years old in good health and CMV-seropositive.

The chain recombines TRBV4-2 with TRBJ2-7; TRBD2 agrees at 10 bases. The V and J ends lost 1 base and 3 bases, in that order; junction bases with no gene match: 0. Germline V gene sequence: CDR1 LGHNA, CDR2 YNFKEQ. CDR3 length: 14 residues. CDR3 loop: CASSQGLAGYEQYF. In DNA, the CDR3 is TGTGCCAGCAGCCAAGGACTAGCGGGCTACGAGCAGTACTTC.

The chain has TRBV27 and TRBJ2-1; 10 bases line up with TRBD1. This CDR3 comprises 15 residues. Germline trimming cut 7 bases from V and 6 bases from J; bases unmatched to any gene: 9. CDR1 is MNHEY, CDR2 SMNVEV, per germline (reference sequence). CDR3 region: CASNPRQGAPNEQFF. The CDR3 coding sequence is TGTGCCAGCAATCCCCGACAGGGGGCTCCCAATGAGCAGTTCTTC.

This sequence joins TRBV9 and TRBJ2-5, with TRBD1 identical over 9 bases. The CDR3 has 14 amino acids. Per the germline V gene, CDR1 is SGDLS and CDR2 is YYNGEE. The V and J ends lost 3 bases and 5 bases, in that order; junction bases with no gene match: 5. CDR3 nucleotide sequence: TGTGCCAGCAGCGCGGGGACAGGGTGGGAGACCCAGTACTTC. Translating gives CASSAGTGWETQYF.

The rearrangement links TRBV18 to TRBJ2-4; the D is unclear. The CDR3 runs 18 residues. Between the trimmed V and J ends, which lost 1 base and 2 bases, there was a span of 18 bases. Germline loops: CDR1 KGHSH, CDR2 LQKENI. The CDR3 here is CASSPLTISFDSKNIQYF. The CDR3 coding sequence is TGTGCCAGCTCACCACTGACAATTTCATTCGATTCCAAAAACATTCAGTACTTC.

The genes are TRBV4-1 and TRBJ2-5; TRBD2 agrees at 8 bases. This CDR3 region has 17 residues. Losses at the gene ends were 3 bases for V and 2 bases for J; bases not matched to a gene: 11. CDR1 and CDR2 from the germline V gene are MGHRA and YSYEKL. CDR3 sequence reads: CASSQGLQRGLQETQYF. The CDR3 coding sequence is TGCGCCAGCAGCCAGGGTCTCCAGCGGGGGCTTCAAGAGACCCAGTACTTC.

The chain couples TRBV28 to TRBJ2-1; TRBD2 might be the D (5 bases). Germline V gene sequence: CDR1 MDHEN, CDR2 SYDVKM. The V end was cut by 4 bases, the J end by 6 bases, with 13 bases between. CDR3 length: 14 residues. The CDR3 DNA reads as TGTGCCAGCAGTTCCTTTGAGGGAGTCAATGAGCAGTTCTTC. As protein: CASSSFEGVNEQFF.

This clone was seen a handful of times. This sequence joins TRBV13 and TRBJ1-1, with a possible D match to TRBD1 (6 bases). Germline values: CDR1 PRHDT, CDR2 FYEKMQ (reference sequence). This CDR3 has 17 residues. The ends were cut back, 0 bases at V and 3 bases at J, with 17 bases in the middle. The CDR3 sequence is CASSLGGAGGRYTEAFF. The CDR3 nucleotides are TGTGCCAGCAGCTTAGGGGGCGCGGGGGGGCGTTACACTGAAGCTTTCTTT.

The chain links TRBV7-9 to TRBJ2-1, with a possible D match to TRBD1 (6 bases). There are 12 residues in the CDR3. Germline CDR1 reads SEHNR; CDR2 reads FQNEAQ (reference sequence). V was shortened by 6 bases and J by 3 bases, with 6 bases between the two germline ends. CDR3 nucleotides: TGTGCCAGCAGAGGGGGCTACAATGAGCAGTTCTTC. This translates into CASRGGYNEQFF.

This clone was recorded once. CDR3: CASGPGTGDGNTIYF. The CDR3 DNA sequence: TGCGCCAGCGGCCCCGGGACAGGGGATGGAAACACCATATATTTT. The genes are TRBV5-1 and TRBJ1-3, with 10 bases matching TRBD1. The V gene's germline CDR1 is SGHRS and CDR2 YFSETQ. The CDR3 has 15 amino acids. V trimming: 7 bases; J trimming: 3 bases; junction bases outside the gene matches: 7.

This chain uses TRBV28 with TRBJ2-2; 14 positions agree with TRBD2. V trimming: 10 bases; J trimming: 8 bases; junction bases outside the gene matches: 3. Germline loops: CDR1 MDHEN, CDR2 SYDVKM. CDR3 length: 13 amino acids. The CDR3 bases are TGTGCCACCGGGACTAGCGGGAGTGGGGAGCTGTTTTTT. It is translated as CATGTSGSGELFF.

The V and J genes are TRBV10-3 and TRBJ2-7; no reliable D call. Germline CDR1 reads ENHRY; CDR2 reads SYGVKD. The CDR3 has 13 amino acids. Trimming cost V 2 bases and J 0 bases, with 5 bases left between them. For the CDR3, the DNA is TGTGCCATCAGTGAGGTCAACTCCTACGAGCAGTACTTC. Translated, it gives CAISEVNSYEQYF.

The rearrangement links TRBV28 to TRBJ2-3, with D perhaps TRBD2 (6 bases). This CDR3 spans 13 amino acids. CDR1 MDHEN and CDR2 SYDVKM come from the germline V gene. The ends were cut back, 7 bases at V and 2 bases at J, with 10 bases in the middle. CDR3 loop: CASTGLYTDTQYF. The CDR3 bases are TGTGCCAGCACGGGACTTTACACAGATACGCAGTATTTT.

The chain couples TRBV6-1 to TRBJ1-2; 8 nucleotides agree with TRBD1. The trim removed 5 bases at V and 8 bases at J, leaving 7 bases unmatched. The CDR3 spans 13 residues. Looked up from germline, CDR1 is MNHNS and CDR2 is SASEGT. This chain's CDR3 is CASSPGQDPGYTF. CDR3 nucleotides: TGTGCCAGCAGTCCGGGACAGGATCCAGGCTACACCTTC.

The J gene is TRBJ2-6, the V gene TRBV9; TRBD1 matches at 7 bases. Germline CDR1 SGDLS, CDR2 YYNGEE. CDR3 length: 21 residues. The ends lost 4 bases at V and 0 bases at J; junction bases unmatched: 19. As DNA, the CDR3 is TGTGCCAGCAGCTTACCGAAGGTTGTGGGGACAGAACACTCTGGGGCCAACGTCCTGACTTTC. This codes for CASSLPKVVGTEHSGANVLTF.

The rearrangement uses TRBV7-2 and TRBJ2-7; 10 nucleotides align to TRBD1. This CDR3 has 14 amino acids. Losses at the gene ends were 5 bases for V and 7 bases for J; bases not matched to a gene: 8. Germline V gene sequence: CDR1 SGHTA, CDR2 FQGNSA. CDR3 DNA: TGTGCCAGCAGCCCGGGACAGGGGACGAGGGAGCAGTACTTC. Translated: CASSPGQGTREQYF. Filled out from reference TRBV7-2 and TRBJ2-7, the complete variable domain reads GAGVSQSPSNKVTEKGKDVELRCDPISGHTALYWYRQSLGQGLEFLIYFQGNSAPDKSGLPSDRFSAERTGGSVSTLTIQRTQQEDSAVYLCASSPGQGTREQYFGPGTRLTVT.

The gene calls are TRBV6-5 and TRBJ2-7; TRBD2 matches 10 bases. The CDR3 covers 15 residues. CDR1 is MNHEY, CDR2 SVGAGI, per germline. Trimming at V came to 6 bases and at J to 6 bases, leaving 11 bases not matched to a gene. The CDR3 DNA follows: TGTGCCAGCAGCCTCCAGCGGACTAGCGGACGCGAGCAGTACTTC. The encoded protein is CASSLQRTSGREQYF.

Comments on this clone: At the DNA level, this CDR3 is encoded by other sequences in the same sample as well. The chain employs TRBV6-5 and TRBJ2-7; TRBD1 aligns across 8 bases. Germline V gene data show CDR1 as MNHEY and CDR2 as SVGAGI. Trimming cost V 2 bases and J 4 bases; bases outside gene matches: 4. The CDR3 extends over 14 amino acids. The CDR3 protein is CASSYLGQGYEQYF. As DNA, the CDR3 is TGTGCCAGCAGTTACCTTGGACAGGGATACGAGCAGTACTTC.

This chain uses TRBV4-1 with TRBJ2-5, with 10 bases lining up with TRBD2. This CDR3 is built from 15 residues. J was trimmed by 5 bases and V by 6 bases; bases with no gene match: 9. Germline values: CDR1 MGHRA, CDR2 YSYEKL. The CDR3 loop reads CASSRLAGPLETQYF. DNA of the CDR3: TGCGCCAGCAGTCGACTAGCGGGCCCATTGGAGACCCAGTACTTC.

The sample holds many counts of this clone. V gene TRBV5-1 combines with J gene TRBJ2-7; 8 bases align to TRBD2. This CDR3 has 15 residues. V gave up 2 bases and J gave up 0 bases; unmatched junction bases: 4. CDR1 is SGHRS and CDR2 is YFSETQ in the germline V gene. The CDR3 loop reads CASSFTSGDSYEQYF. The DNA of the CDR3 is TGCGCCAGCAGCTTCACTAGCGGAGACTCCTACGAGCAGTACTTC.

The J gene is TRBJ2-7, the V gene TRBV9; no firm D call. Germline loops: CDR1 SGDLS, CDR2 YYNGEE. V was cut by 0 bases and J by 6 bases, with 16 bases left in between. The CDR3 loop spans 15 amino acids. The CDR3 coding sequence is TGTGCCAGCAGCGTAGCTCCTTTGGGCATGGGCGAGCAGTACTTC. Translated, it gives CASSVAPLGMGEQYF.

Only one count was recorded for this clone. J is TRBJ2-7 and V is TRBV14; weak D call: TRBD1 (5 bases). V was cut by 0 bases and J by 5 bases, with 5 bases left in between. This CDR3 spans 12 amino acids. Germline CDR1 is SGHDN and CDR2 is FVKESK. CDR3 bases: TGTGCCAGCAGCCAAGACAGGGACGAGCAGTACTTC. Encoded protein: CASSQDRDEQYF. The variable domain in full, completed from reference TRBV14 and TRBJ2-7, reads EAGVTQFPSHSVIEKGQTVTLRCDPISGHDNLYWYRRVMGKEIKFLLHFVKESKQDESGMPNNRFLAERTGGTYSTLKVQPAELEDSGVYFCASSQDRDEQYFGPGTRLTVT.

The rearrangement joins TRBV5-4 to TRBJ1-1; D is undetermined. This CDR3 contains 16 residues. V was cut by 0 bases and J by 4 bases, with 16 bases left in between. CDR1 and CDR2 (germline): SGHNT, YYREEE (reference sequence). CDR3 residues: CASSLAAEVVGTEAFF. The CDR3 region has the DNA TGTGCCAGCAGCTTGGCGGCCGAGGTAGTAGGCACTGAAGCTTTCTTT.

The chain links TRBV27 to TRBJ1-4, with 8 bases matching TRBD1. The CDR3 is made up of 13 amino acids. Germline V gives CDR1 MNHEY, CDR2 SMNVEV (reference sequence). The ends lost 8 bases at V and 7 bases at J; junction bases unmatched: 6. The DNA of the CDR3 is TGTGCCAGCGGACAGGGTTTAATTGAAAAACTGTTTTTT. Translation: CASGQGLIEKLFF.

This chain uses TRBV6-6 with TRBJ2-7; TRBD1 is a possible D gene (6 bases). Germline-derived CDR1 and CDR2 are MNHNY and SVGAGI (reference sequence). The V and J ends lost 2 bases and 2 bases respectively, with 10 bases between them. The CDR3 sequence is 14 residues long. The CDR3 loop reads CASSYDGQTYEQYF. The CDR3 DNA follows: TGTGCCAGCAGTTACGACGGACAGACCTACGAGCAGTACTTC.

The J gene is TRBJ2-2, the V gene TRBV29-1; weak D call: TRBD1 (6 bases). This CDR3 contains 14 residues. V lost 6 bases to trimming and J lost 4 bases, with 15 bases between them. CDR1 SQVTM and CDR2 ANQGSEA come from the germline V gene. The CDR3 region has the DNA TGCAGCGTGAGGACAGCCCGCGGCACCGGGGAGCTGTTTTTT. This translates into CSVRTARGTGELFF.

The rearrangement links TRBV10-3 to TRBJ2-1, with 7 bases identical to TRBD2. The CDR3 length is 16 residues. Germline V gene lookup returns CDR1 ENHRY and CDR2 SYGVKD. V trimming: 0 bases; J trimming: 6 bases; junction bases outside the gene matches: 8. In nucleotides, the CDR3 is TGTGCCATCAGTGAGTCCGGACACTTAGCGGGCAATGAGCAGTTCTTC. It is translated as CAISESGHLAGNEQFF.

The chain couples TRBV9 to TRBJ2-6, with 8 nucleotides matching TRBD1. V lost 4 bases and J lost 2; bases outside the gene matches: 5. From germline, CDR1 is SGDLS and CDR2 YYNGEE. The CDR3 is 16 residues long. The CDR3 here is CASSLHRGTGANVLTF. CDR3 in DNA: TGTGCCAGCAGCCTCCACAGGGGGACTGGGGCCAACGTCCTGACTTTC. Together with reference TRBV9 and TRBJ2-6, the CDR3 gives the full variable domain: DSGVTQTPKHLITATGQRVTLRCSPRSGDLSVYWYQQSLDQGLQFLIQYYNGEERAKGNILERFSAQQFPDLHSELNLSSLELGDSALYFCASSLHRGTGANVLTFGAGSRLTVL.

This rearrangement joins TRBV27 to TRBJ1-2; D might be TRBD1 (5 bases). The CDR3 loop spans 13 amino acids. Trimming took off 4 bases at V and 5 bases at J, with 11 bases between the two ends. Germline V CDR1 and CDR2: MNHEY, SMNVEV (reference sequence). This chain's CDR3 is CASSYVRGYGYTF. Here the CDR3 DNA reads TGTGCCAGCAGTTACGTCCGGGGGTATGGCTACACCTTC.